This T cell receptor beta chain was recovered during a study of OX40 agonist ivuxolimab in advanced cancers. At the level of the study: Ivuxolimab, an agonistic anti-OX40 (CD134) antibody, was given to patients. A partial response was reached by three patients: one with hepatocellular carcinoma and two with cutaneous melanoma. Broader study findings: The antigens recognized by the expanded peripheral T cells, that is their antigen specificity, were not determined. Nonresponders, in some cases, also had low normalized T-cell clonal expansion.

Germline CDR1 reads SQVTM; CDR2 reads ANQGSEA. The trim removed 2 bases at V and 4 bases at J, leaving 5 bases unmatched. The length of the CDR3 is 15 residues. The method was immunoSEQ multiplex PCR; TCRdb's version includes in-frame clones alone and lacks a portion of them. This table holds 35,000 to 40,000 clones, 89% found once. This clone was counted only a few times. Antigen unknown. Here the sequenced sample was CD4+ or CD8+ T cells sorted from blood, taken in a trial of the OX40 agonist ivuxolimab. The rearrangement links TRBV29-1 to TRBJ2-2, with TRBD1 matching 9 bases. This TCR was recovered from an adult with an advanced solid tumor such as melanoma, head and neck, liver or kidney cancer. The DNA of the CDR3 is TGCAGCGTTGAACTTCTACAGGGGGCCACCGGGGAGCTGTTTTTT. Its protein is CSVELLQGATGELFF.